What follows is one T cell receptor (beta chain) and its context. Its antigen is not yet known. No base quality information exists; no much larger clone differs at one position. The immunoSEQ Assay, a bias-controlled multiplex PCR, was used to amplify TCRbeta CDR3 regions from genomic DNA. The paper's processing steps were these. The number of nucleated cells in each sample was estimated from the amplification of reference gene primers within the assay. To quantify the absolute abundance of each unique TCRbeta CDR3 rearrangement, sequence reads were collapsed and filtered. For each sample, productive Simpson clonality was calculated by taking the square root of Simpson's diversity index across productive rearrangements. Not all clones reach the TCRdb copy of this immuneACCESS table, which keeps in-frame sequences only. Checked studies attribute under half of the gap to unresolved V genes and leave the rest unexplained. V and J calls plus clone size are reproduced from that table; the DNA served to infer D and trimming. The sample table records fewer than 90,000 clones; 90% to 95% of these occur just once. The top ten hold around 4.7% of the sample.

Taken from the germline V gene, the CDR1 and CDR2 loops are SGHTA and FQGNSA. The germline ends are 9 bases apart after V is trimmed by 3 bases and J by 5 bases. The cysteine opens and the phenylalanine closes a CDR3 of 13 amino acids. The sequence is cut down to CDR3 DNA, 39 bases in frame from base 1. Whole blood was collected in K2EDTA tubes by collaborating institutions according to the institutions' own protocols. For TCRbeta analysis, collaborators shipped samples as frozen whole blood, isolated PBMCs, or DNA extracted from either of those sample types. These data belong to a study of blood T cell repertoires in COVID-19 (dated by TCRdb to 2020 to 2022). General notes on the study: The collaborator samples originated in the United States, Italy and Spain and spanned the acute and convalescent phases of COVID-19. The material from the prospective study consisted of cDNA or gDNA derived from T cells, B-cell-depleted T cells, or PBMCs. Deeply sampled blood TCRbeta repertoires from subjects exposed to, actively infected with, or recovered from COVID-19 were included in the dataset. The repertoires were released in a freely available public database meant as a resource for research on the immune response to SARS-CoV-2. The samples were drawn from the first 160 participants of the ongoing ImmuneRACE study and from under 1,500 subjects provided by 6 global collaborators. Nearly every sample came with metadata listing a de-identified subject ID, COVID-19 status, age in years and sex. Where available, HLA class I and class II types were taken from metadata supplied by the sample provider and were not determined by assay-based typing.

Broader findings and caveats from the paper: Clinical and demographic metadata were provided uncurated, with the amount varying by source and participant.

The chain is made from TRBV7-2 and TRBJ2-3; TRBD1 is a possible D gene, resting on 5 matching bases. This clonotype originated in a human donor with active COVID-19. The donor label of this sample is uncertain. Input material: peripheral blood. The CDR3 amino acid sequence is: CASSFRVGDTQYF. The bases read TGTGCCAGCAGCTTCAGGGTGGGAGATACGCAGTATTTT.